Below, 3 T cell receptor beta chains from the same sample are listed, as sequenced in a study of CD8 T cells in ankylosing spondylitis. Findings of the study overall: A TCR beta motif of fewer than ten highly homologous variants seemed to mark ankylosing spondylitis blood.

TCRdb itself ran the 5' RACE reads through MiXCR, one entry per CDR3 protein. The data contain approximately 540,000 distinct CDR3 sequences, about an eighth of them singletons. Their specific antigens are unknown. Sequenced input: blood, either unsorted or a sorted T cell fraction (not recorded which). Receptors were obtained from a male donor with ankylosing spondylitis.

The chain joins TRBV29-1 to TRBJ1-3; TRBD1 matches 7 bases. V lost 6 bases to trimming and J lost 2 bases; unmatched junction nucleotides: 4. Germline V gene lookup returns CDR1 SQVTM and CDR2 ANQGSEA. The CDR3 sequence is 13 residues long. The CDR3 region is CSVQGQTGNTIYF. In DNA form, the CDR3 reads TGCAGCGTCCAGGGACAGACTGGAAACACCATATATTTT. Filled out from reference TRBV29-1 and TRBJ1-3, the complete variable domain reads SAVISQKPSRDICQRGTSLTIQCQVDSQVTMMFWYRQQPGQSLTLIATANQGSEATYESGFVIDKFPISRPNLTFSTLTVSNMSPEDSSIYLCSVQGQTGNTIYFGEGSWLTVV.

The table lists this clonotype with a count of one. The gene calls are TRBV25-1 and TRBJ2-7; D is possibly TRBD2 (6 bases). This CDR3 is built from 16 residues. V was shortened by 5 bases and J by 0 bases, with 17 bases between the two germline ends. Germline V lookup: CDR1 MGHDK, CDR2 SYGVNS. CDR3 amino acids: CASSPPRGGNSYEQYF. The CDR3, as DNA: TGTGCCAGCAGTCCCCCCCGGGGAGGAAACTCCTACGAGCAGTACTTC.

This clonotype has a count of ten or more. This CDR3 reads CASSQDLPPSGRETQYF. Here the CDR3 DNA reads TGCGCCAGCAGCCAAGACCTACCGCCTAGCGGGAGGGAGACCCAGTACTTC. The rearrangement uses TRBV4-1 and TRBJ2-5; 11 bases are a match to TRBD2. CDR3 length equals 17 residues. CDR1 is MGHRA, CDR2 YSYEKL, per germline. V gave up 0 bases and J gave up 5 bases; unmatched junction bases: 8.